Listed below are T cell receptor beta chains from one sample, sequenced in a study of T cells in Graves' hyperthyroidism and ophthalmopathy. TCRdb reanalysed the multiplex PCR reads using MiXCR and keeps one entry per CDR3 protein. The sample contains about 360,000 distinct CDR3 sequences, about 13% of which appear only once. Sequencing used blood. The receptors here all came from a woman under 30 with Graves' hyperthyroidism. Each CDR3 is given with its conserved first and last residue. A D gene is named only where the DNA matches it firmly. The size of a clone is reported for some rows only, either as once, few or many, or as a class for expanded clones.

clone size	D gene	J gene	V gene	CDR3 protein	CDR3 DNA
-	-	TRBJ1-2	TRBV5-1	CASSLEGGGQYGYTF	TGCGCCAGCAGCTTGGAGGGGGGCGGACAGTATGGCTACACCTTC
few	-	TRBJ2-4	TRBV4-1	CASSQDVARTLKALQYF	TGCGCCAGCAGCCAAGATGTGGCACGGACCCTGAAGGCCCTTCAGTACTTC
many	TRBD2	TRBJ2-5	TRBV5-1	CASSLDFAGVAGETQYF	TGCGCCAGCAGCTTGGATTTCGCGGGGGTAGCGGGAGAGACCCAGTACTTC
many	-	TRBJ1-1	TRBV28	CASSDRQTRNTEAFF	TGTGCCAGCAGTGATCGACAAACAAGGAACACTGAAGCTTTCTTT
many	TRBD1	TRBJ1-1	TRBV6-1	CANIWGTVPNTEAFF	TGTGCCAACATCTGGGGGACAGTTCCCAACACTGAAGCTTTCTTT
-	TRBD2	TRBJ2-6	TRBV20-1	CSATAGALYGANVLTF	TGCAGTGCTACCGCGGGAGCCCTATACGGGGCCAACGTCCTGACTTTC
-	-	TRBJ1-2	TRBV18	CASSPAPGDYGYTF	TGTGCCAGCTCACCAGCCCCAGGGGACTATGGCTACACCTTC
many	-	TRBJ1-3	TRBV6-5	CASSYPDLSGNTIYF	TGTGCCAGCAGTTACCCTGACCTCTCTGGAAACACCATATATTTT
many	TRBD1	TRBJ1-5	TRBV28	CASSFWTGSNQPQHF	TGTGCCAGCAGTTTCTGGACAGGGAGCAATCAGCCCCAGCATTTT
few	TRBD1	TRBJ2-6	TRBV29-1	CSAGTGTTSGANVLTF	TGCAGCGCTGGGACAGGGACTACCTCTGGGGCCAACGTCCTGACTTTC
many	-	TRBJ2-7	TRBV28	CASSSSTYEQYF	TGTGCCAGCAGTTCGAGTACCTACGAGCAGTACTTC
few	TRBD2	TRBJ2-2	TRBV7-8	CASSLGARGGGELFF	TGTGCCAGCAGCTTAGGGGCCCGGGGGGGCGGGGAGCTGTTTTTT
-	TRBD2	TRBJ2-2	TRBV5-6	CASSSLAGGTGELFF	TGTGCCAGCAGCAGCCTAGCGGGAGGAACGGGGGAGCTGTTTTTT
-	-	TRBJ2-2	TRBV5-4	CASSPGDRTNTGELFF	TGTGCCAGCAGCCCGGGGGACAGAACCAACACCGGGGAGCTGTTTTTT
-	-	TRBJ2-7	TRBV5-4	CASSLTRGNSYEQYF	TGTGCCAGCAGCTTGACCAGGGGAAACTCCTACGAGCAGTACTTC
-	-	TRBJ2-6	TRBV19	CASSDNYRVRDSGANVLTF	TGTGCCAGTAGCGACAACTACAGGGTCCGGGACTCTGGGGCCAACGTCCTGACTTTC
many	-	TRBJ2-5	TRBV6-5	CASSSADGQETQYF	TGTGCCAGCAGTTCGGCAGACGGTCAAGAGACCCAGTACTTC
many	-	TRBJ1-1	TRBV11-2	CASSLGGDTEAFF	TGTGCCAGCAGTTTAGGGGGAGACACTGAAGCTTTCTTT
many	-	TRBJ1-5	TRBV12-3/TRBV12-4	CASSGPSEVGPQHF	TGTGCCAGCAGTGGACCCTCAGAGGTAGGGCCCCAGCATTTT
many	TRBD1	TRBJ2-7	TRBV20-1	CSAISSGTGLYEQYF	TGCAGTGCTATCTCCTCCGGGACAGGGCTTTACGAGCAGTACTTC
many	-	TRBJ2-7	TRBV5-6	CASSPIGGEQYF	TGTGCCAGCAGCCCCATAGGAGGAGAGCAGTACTTC
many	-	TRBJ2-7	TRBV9	CASSEGLAYSYEQYF	TGTGCCAGCAGCGAGGGCCTGGCCTACTCCTACGAGCAGTACTTC
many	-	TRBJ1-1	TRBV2	CASSDSDRSHTEAFF	TGTGCCAGCAGTGATAGTGACCGGTCACACACTGAAGCTTTCTTT
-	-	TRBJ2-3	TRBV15	CATSRLETDTQYF	TGTGCCACCAGCAGACTTGAGACAGATACGCAGTATTTT
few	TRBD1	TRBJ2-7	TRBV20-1	CSAGSGTGGPYEQYF	TGCAGTGCTGGATCCGGGACAGGGGGCCCCTACGAGCAGTACTTC
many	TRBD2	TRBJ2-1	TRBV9	CASSGLAGGVYNEQFF	TGTGCCAGCTCGGGACTAGCGGGAGGCGTCTACAATGAGCAGTTCTTC
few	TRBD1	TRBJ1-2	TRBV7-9	CASSPGTGWHYGYTF	TGTGCCAGCAGCCCCGGGACAGGGTGGCACTATGGCTACACCTTC
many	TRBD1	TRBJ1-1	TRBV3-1	CASSQVGTANTEAFF	TGTGCCAGCAGCCAAGTTGGGACAGCGAACACTGAAGCTTTCTTT
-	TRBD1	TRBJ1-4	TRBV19	CASQTGTATNEKLFF	TGTGCCAGCCAAACCGGGACAGCAACTAATGAAAAACTGTTTTTT
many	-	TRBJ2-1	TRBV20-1	CSATRSIIYNEQFF	TGCAGTGCCACCAGGTCTATCATATACAATGAGCAGTTCTTC
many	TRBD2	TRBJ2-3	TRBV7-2	CASSFSFERLAGGKTDTQYF	TGTGCCAGCAGCTTTTCTTTCGAACGACTAGCGGGAGGGAAGACAGATACGCAGTATTTT
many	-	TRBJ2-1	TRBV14	CASSQRGALAYNEQFF	TGTGCCAGCAGCCAACGAGGGGCGCTTGCCTACAATGAGCAGTTCTTC
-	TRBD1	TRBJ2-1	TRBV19	CASNPDRGRYNEQFF	TGTGCCAGTAACCCGGACAGGGGACGCTACAATGAGCAGTTCTTC
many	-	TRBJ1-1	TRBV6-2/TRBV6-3	CASTDPGHTEAFF	TGTGCCAGCACCGACCCGGGGCACACTGAAGCTTTCTTT
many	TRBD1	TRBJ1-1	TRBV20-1	CSANLTGLNTEAFF	TGCAGTGCCAACTTGACAGGGCTGAACACTGAAGCTTTCTTT
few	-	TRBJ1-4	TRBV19	CASTGTATNEKLFF	TGTGCCAGTACAGGGACGGCAACTAATGAAAAACTGTTTTTT
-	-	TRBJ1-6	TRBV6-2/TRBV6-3	CASSYGRPYNSPLHF	TGTGCCAGCAGTTATGGACGGCCCTATAATTCACCCCTCCACTTT
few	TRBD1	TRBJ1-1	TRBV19	CASSRYRGLELVPEAFF	TGTGCCAGTAGTAGGTACAGGGGTCTGGAGTTGGTTCCTGAAGCTTTCTTT
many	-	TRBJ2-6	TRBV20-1	CSASPAGFGANVLTF	TGCAGTGCTAGCCCAGCAGGATTCGGGGCCAACGTCCTGACTTTC
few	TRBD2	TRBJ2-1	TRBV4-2	CASSHSGTSGVDNEQFF	TGTGCCAGCAGCCATTCCGGGACTAGCGGGGTAGACAATGAGCAGTTCTTC
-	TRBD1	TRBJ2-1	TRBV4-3	CASSQGQGKPSSYNEQFF	TGCGCCAGCAGCCAAGGACAGGGTAAACCGAGCTCCTACAATGAGCAGTTCTTC
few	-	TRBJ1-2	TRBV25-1	CASSGAVWYGYTF	TGTGCCAGCAGCGGGGCCGTTTGGTATGGCTACACCTTC
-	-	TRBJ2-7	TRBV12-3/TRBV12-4	CASSLYRSNSYEQYF	TGTGCCAGCAGTTTATACAGAAGTAACTCCTACGAGCAGTACTTC
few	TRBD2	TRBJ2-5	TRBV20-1	CSANLAGSQETQYF	TGCAGTGCTAACCTAGCGGGGTCACAAGAGACCCAGTACTTC
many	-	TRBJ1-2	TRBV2	CASSGVTGINYGYTF	TGTGCCAGCAGTGGAGTCACAGGGATTAACTATGGCTACACCTTC
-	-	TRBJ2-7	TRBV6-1	CASIEVGNTYEQYF	TGTGCCAGCATCGAGGTAGGGAACACCTACGAGCAGTACTTC
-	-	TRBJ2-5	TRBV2	CASRRGGWDQETRYF	TGTGCCAGCAGGAGGGGGGGCTGGGACCAAGAGACCCGGTACTTC
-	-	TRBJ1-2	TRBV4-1	CASRARGTVGSYTF	TGCGCCAGCAGAGCCAGGGGCACCGTCGGGAGCTACACCTTC
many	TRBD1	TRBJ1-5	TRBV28	CASRGQGMGPQHF	TGTGCCAGCAGAGGACAGGGGATGGGACCCCAGCATTTT
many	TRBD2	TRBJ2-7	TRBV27	CASSSSTGTSGRKSPYEQYF	TGTGCCAGCAGTTCATCAACCGGGACTAGCGGGAGAAAATCCCCCTACGAGCAGTACTTC
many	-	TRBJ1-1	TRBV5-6	CASSLLLSWDTEAFF	TGTGCCAGCAGCTTGCTCTTATCTTGGGACACTGAAGCTTTCTTT
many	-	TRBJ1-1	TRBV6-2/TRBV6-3	CASSYRELNTEAFF	TGTGCCAGCAGTTACAGGGAGTTAAACACTGAAGCTTTCTTT
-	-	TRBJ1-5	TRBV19	CASKRGWDQPQHF	TGTGCCAGTAAGCGGGGGTGGGACCAGCCCCAGCATTTT
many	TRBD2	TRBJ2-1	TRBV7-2	CASSSTSGRSNNEQFF	TGTGCCAGCAGCTCGACTAGCGGGAGAAGTAACAATGAGCAGTTCTTC